Included here is one T cell receptor (beta chain) sequence, with context. The sample comes from a study of T-cell reconstitution after alpha-beta-depleted transplantation in children. It was with unique molecular identifiers that the TCRbeta library was prepared. TCRdb independently ran MiXCR on the PCR reads; one entry per CDR3 protein. The sample has about 500,000 distinct CDR3 sequences; 30% to 35% are singletons. The sequence was collected from a human donor who donated a stem cell graft to a child with aplastic anemia. The specimen comprised PBMCs from the stem cell graft donor, sampled from the stem cell graft.

The CDR3 DNA reads TGTGCCAGCAGCCAACTCGGACTAGCGGGAGGAGTCGGATCTGGGGCCAACGTCCTGACTTTC. Its translation is CASSQLGLAGGVGSGANVLTF. V usage is TRBV4-2 and J usage is TRBJ2-6; 14 nucleotides agree with TRBD2. After removal of 2 bases from V and 1 base from J, the junction contained 10 bases not matched to a gene. Germline CDR1 is LGHNA and CDR2 is YNFKEQ. CDR3 length equals 21 residues.